One sample yielded the 6 T cell receptor beta chains listed below, sequenced in a study of CD8+CD57+ T cells in acquired aplastic anemia. In patients chosen for sequencing, flow cytometry had shown CD8+CD57+ cell expansion. According to the study, genomic DNA was the template for TCR beta VDJ and CDR3 profiling. A single record per CDR3 protein comes from TCRdb applying MiXCR to the reads. The sample lists about 260,000 distinct CDR3 sequences; around 82% were seen once. The sequenced sample consisted of sorted CD4+, CD8+, or CD8+CD57+ T cells (not recorded which) from PBMCs. Source of these receptors: a human donor with aplastic anemia.

Worth noting for this clonotype: The junction departs from germline at one end; a sequencing error may be responsible. This chain links TRBV7-8 with TRBJ2-1; the match to TRBD2 covers 8 bases. The CDR3 covers 14 residues. CDR1 is SGHVS, CDR2 FQNEAQ, per germline. DNA of the CDR3: TGTGCCAGCAGCTTACCGGGAGGGGACGATACGCAGTATTTC. As protein: CASSLPGGDDTQYF.

V usage is TRBV7-3 and J usage is TRBJ2-3; TRBD2 agrees at 9 bases. This CDR3 is 14 amino acids long. J was trimmed by 15 bases and V by 3 bases; bases with no gene match: 13. Germline lookup yields CDR1 SGHTA and CDR2 FQGTGA. This chain's CDR3 is CASSFSGGCDKNYF. The CDR3 nucleotides are TGTGCCAGCAGCTTTAGCGGGGGTTGCGATAAGAACTATTTT.

The V call is TRBV7-2, the J call TRBJ2-5; TRBD2 is a possible D gene (7 bases). CDR1 is SGHTA, CDR2 FQGNSA, per germline. The V end was cut by 3 bases, the J end by 4 bases, with 12 bases between. The CDR3 length is 14 residues. The DNA of the CDR3 is TGTGCCAGCAGCTTTGGGGGAGGGGGAGAGACCCAGTACTTC. As protein: CASSFGGGGETQYF.

This clonotype was seen only a few times. One end of the junction is discordant with germline, which a read error may explain. V is TRBV24-1 and J is TRBJ2-3; unclear D gene. CDR1 is KGHDR, CDR2 SFDVKD, per germline. CDR3 size: 14 residues. DNA for the CDR3: TGTGCCACCAGCAGACTCGGACCCACAGATGCGCAGTATTTT. Its protein product is CATSRLGPTDAQYF.

Of note for this clonotype: One end of the junction does not line up with germline, which may come from a read error. The chain recombines TRBV10-3 with TRBJ1-4, with D unresolved. This CDR3 has 15 amino acids. Germline CDR1 and CDR2: ENHRY and SYGVKD. The CDR3 reads CASSQREINNQNLLF. CDR3 bases: TGTGCCAGCAGCCAGAGGGAGATAAATAATCAAAACCTGCTTTTT.

This chain connects TRBV20-1 to TRBJ2-3; D is uncertain. Germline CDR1 reads DFQATT; CDR2 reads SNEGSKA (reference sequence). The length of the CDR3 is 13 residues. The V end was cut by 7 bases, the J end by 0 bases, with 11 bases between. The CDR3 nucleotides read TGCAGTGGCCCTCGAGAGAGCACAGATACGCAGTATTTT. Translating it yields CSGPRESTDTQYF.